The 8 T cell receptor beta chains below come from one sample, sequenced in a study of shared clonotypes between healthy human individuals. Naive CD8 isolation took CD45RO-negative cells positively selected for CCR7 and excluded terminally differentiated effector memory CD45RA+ cells. TCRdb's copy holds only in-frame clones and misses some; the assay was immunoSEQ multiplex PCR. Counted here are a few million clones, about 94% occurring once; the ten biggest clones make up about 1.6%. Source material: naive CD8+ T cells from PBMCs. The receptors originated from a man aged 18-30 years in good health. Some clones in this sample may be carry-over from other donors' samples.

The chain has TRBV4-1 and TRBJ2-1; D might be TRBD1 (6 bases). This CDR3 has 13 residues. Germline assignment: CDR1 MGHRA and CDR2 YSYEKL. V was trimmed by 2 bases and J by 6 bases, leaving 8 bases between them. The CDR3 is CASSQIQGNEQFF. In DNA, the CDR3 is TGCGCCAGCAGCCAAATACAGGGCAATGAGCAGTTCTTC.

The chain links TRBV5-6 to TRBJ2-7; 7 positions match TRBD1. The CDR3 runs 15 residues. The trim removed 7 bases at V and 0 bases at J, leaving 10 bases unmatched. Germline CDR1 SGHDT, CDR2 YYEEEE. CDR3 loop: CASSRDRRSSYEQYF. Here the CDR3 DNA reads TGTGCCAGCTCCCGGGACAGAAGGAGCTCCTACGAGCAGTACTTC.

The chain links TRBV10-3 to TRBJ2-1; the D gene could be TRBD1 or TRBD2 (11 bases each). Germline V CDR1 and CDR2: ENHRY, SYGVKD. V was cut by 7 bases and J by 2 bases, with 27 bases left in between. The CDR3 runs to 19 residues. The CDR3 sequence: CAINRDRGGLAATYNEQFF. CDR3 bases: TGTGCCATCAACAGGGACAGGGGGGGACTAGCGGCAACCTACAATGAGCAGTTCTTC.

The J gene is TRBJ2-7, the V gene TRBV5-1; 9 nucleotides line up with TRBD1. The CDR3 is 14 amino acids. Germline V gene sequence: CDR1 SGHRS, CDR2 YFSETQ. V trimming: 4 bases; J trimming: 3 bases; junction bases outside the gene matches: 5. Here the CDR3 reads CASSPGTGIYEQYF. The CDR3 nucleotides read TGCGCCAGCAGCCCCGGGACAGGGATCTACGAGCAGTACTTC.

The genes are TRBV5-6 and TRBJ1-2; maybe TRBD1 (6 bases). The length of the CDR3 is 15 residues. V dropped 0 bases and J dropped 2 bases, with 11 bases sitting between them. Per germline, CDR1 SGHDT and CDR2 YYEEEE. DNA of the CDR3: TGTGCCAGCAGCTTGGGGCAGGGGTTCAACTATGGCTACACCTTC. Translating it yields CASSLGQGFNYGYTF.

The chain uses TRBV6-6 and TRBJ1-5; 7 positions agree with TRBD1. The junction had 5 bases not matched to a gene; V was cut back by 5 bases and J by 1 base. CDR1 and CDR2 (germline): MNHNY, SVGAGI (reference sequence). CDR3 length equals 15 residues. The chain's CDR3 is CASSDDRESNQPQHF. The CDR3, as DNA: TGTGCCAGCAGTGACGACAGGGAGAGCAATCAGCCCCAGCATTTT.

The gene calls are TRBV27 and TRBJ2-3, with D tentatively TRBD1 (6 bases). CDR3 length equals 16 residues. CDR1 and CDR2 (germline): MNHEY, SMNVEV (reference sequence). The germline V and J ends were trimmed by 6 bases and 0 bases, with 16 bases remaining between them. The CDR3 DNA reads as TGTGCCAGCAGCCCAGGGACATTTTTGAGCACAGATACGCAGTATTTT. Its translation is CASSPGTFLSTDTQYF.

The chain links TRBV7-3 to TRBJ2-7; possibly TRBD1 for D (6 bases). The CDR3 is 13 residues long. Germline V gene data show CDR1 as SGHTA and CDR2 as FQGTGA. Trimming shortened V by 2 bases and J by 7 bases, and 12 bases separated the two germline ends. CDR3: CASSLWQGQEQYF. In DNA form, the CDR3 reads TGTGCCAGCAGCTTATGGCAGGGGCAGGAGCAGTACTTC.